The rows below give T cell receptor beta chains drawn from one sample of a study of CD4 and CD8 cells across lung adenocarcinoma regions. TCRdb passed the PCR reads through MiXCR, listing each CDR3 protein once. Of fewer than 20,000 distinct CDR3 sequences in the sample, roughly half were seen once. Sample: CD8+ T cells from the center of a lung tumor. These receptors all come from a female donor with lung adenocarcinoma. The CD4 and CD8 labels of this study may be unreliable. Both conserved end residues are part of each CDR3. Fields, in order: D gene, clone size, J gene, V gene, CDR3 protein, CDR3 DNA. D genes are given only for firm matches. The size of a clone is reported for some rows only, either as once, few or many, or as a class for expanded clones.

-,few,TRBJ2-1,TRBV6-1,CASRPGTGEQFF,TGTGCCAGCAGACCCGGGACTGGTGAGCAGTTCTTC
TRBD2,-,TRBJ2-1,TRBV6-1,CASSASPGGVNEQFF,TGTGCCAGCAGTGCCTCTCCGGGAGGAGTAAATGAGCAGTTCTTC
-,-,TRBJ2-1,TRBV9,CASSVVGQIQETQFF,TGTGCCAGCAGCGTAGTGGGTCAAATCCAAGAGACCCAGTTCTTC
TRBD1,-,TRBJ2-1,TRBV6-1,CASSGPGTGPNEQFF,TGTGCCAGCAGTGGCCCCGGGACAGGGCCCAATGAGCAGTTCTTC
TRBD2,-,TRBJ2-1,TRBV5-1,CASSLGLGTSGTDEQFF,TGCGCCAGCAGCTTGGGGTTAGGGACTAGCGGGACCGATGAGCAGTTCTTC
-,many,TRBJ1-1,TRBV6-1,CASSDSLNTEAFF,TGTGCCAGCAGCGACAGTTTGAACACTGAAGCTTTCTTT
-,once,TRBJ2-5,TRBV4-1,CASSQAGTICF,TGCGCCAGCAGCCAAGCGGGGACGATTTGCTTC
-,few,TRBJ2-5,TRBV6-5,CASSYSGTQYF,TGTGCCAGCAGTTACTCCGGGACCCAGTACTTC
-,-,TRBJ2-1,TRBV27,CAGRGGGEEHTQYF,TGTGCGGGGCGTGGGGGCGGGGAAGAACATACGCAGTATTTC
-,-,TRBJ2-3,TRBV27,CASSFLTATDTQYF,TGTGCCAGCAGTTTCTTAACAGCAACAGATACGCAGTATTTT
-,-,TRBJ2-5,TRBV27,CASSSWTEETQYF,TGTGCCAGCAGTTCCTGGACAGAAGAGACCCAGTACTTC
-,-,TRBJ2-5,TRBV6-1,CASSRDPDQETQYF,TGTGCCAGCAGTCGGGACCCTGACCAAGAGACCCAGTACTTC
TRBD2,few,TRBJ2-5,TRBV27,CASKWRGGQETQYF,TGTGCCAGCAAATGGCGGGGGGGCCAAGAGACCCAGTACTTC
TRBD1,-,TRBJ1-4,TRBV6-5,CASSYAGGGDEKLFF,TGTGCCAGCAGTTACGCAGGGGGCGGGGATGAAAAACTGTTTTTT
TRBD1,many,TRBJ1-1,TRBV6-5,CASSYAPDRPNTEAFF,TGTGCCAGCAGTTACGCCCCGGACAGGCCAAACACTGAAGCTTTCTTT
-,many,TRBJ2-1,TRBV11-2,CASSFVGSYNEQFF,TGTGCCAGCAGCTTTGTGGGATCCTACAATGAGCAGTTCTTC
-,-,TRBJ2-2,TRBV7-2,CASSLEFRTGELFF,TGTGCCAGCAGCTTAGAATTTCGTACCGGGGAGCTGTTTTTT
-,-,TRBJ2-2,TRBV7-3,CASSSTGTLNTGELFF,TGTGCCAGCAGCTCTACCGGGACACTGAACACCGGGGAGCTGTTTTTT
TRBD1,-,TRBJ2-4,TRBV11-3,CASREAGQGRDQKIQYF,TGTGCCAGCAGGGAAGCCGGACAGGGCCGGGACCAAAAGATCCAGTACTTC
-,-,TRBJ2-5,TRBV3-1,CASSQAGQETQYF,TGTGCCAGCAGCCAAGCAGGACAAGAGACCCAGTACTTC
TRBD2,few,TRBJ2-1,TRBV6-1,CASIVGTSSYNEQFF,TGTGCCAGCATAGTAGGGACTAGCTCCTACAATGAGCAGTTCTTC
-,-,TRBJ2-3,TRBV27,CASTSWRDRGTETQYF,TGTGCCAGCACCTCTTGGCGGGACCGTGGCACAGAGACGCAGTACTTT
-,-,TRBJ2-3,TRBV27,CASTSWRGTGTDTQYF,TGTGCCAGCACCTCTTGGCGGGGCACTGGCACAGATACGCAGTATTTT
-,-,TRBJ2-5,TRBV6-2/TRBV6-3,CASRLVGETQYF,TGTGCCAGCAGGTTGGTTGGAGAGACCCAGTACTTC
-,few,TRBJ1-2,TRBV27,CASSLEASLWGGYTF,TGTGCCAGCAGTTTAGAGGCCAGCCTTTGGGGGGGCTACACCTTC
TRBD2,-,TRBJ2-1,TRBV4-3,CASSLGLARNEQFF,TGCGCCAGCAGCCTTGGACTAGCTAGGAATGAGCAGTTCTTC
-,many,TRBJ2-1,TRBV6-4,CASSVGGGTYNEQFF,TGTGCCAGCAGTGTCGGCGGGGGCACCTACAATGAGCAGTTCTTC
TRBD1,once,TRBJ2-2,TRBV27,CASSWTGGDTGKQFF,TGTGCCAGCAGTTGGACAGGGGGGGACACCGGGAAGCAGTTTTTT
-,-,TRBJ2-1,TRBV6-5,CASSSPGTKQFF,TGTGCCAGCAGTTCCCCCGGGACCAAGCAGTTCTTC
TRBD1,many,TRBJ2-7,TRBV6-8,CASGNRDRGLHEQYF,TGTGCCAGCGGTAACCGGGACAGGGGTTTACACGAGCAGTACTTC
-,-,TRBJ2-1,TRBV7-2,CASSLGDYFGNEQFF,TGTGCCAGCAGCCTCGGAGACTATTTTGGGAATGAGCAGTTCTTC
-,-,TRBJ2-4,TRBV20-1,CSARDRASGDIQYF,TGCAGTGCTAGAGACCGGGCCTCGGGAGACATTCAGTACTTC
TRBD1,-,TRBJ2-7,TRBV10-1,CASSRDRSYEQYF,TGCGCCAGCAGCCGGGACAGAAGTTACGAGCAGTACTTC
TRBD2,many,TRBJ2-1,TRBV12-3/TRBV12-4,CASTDSGGHNEQFF,TGTGCCAGTACCGATAGCGGGGGGCACAATGAGCAGTTCTTC
-,many,TRBJ1-1,TRBV6-5,CASSYWTDSTDSVAFF,TGTGCCAGCAGTTATTGGACAGACTCAACGGATTCGGTAGCTTTCTTT
-,-,TRBJ2-6,TRBV6-5,CASSYRQAPSGAYVLNF,TGTGCCAGCAGTTATCGGCAGGCCCCCTCTGGGGCCTACGTCCTGAATTTC
-,-,TRBJ2-7,TRBV6-5,CASSYSNPGAAEQYF,TGTGCCAGCAGTTACTCCAACCCGGGAGCGGCCGAGCAGTACTTC
-,-,TRBJ2-3,TRBV6-1,CASRPKEGVSSDEQYF,TGTGCCAGCAGGCCTAAGGAGGGTGTGAGCTCCGATGAGCAGTATTTT
TRBD1,medium-sized,TRBJ2-1,TRBV6-5,CASSPQGNEQFF,TGTGCCAGCAGTCCACAGGGGAATGAGCAGTTCTTC
-,-,TRBJ2-3,TRBV6-1,CASSPRRGCGTDIQYF,TGTGCCAGCAGTCCGAGGAGGGGGTGCGGCACAGACATTCAGTATTTC
-,-,TRBJ2-1,TRBV6-1,CASSEGGGDYNEQFF,TGTGCCAGCAGTGAGGGCGGAGGGGACTACAATGAGCAGTTCTTC
-,-,TRBJ2-3,TRBV10-1,CAGSGGRERDTQYF,TGCGCGGGGAGTGGGGGCCGTGAGCGAGATACGCAGTACTTT
-,-,TRBJ2-3,TRBV6-2/TRBV6-3,CASRVIQAGRTDAQFF,TGTGCTAGCCGGGTCATACAGGCTGGGAGGACAGATGCGCAGTTTTTT
-,-,TRBJ1-5,TRBV12-3/TRBV12-4,CASRVGCFYNQPQHF,TGTGCCAGCAGGGTTGGGTGCTTTTACAATCAGCCCCAGCATTTT
-,-,TRBJ2-1,TRBV30,CAWQANSYNEQFF,TGTGCCTGGCAAGCGAACTCCTACAATGAGCAGTTCTTC
-,many,TRBJ2-3,TRBV6-1,CASSGLGQGITDTQYF,TGTGCCAGCAGTGGGCTTGGGCAGGGTATAACAGATACGCAGTATTTT
-,medium-sized,TRBJ2-1,TRBV10-1,CASSEGGLAENEQFF,TGCGCCAGCAGTGAGGGGGGGCTAGCAGAGAATGAGCAGTTCTTC